This T cell receptor (beta chain) is drawn from a study of blood T cell repertoires in COVID-19 (dated by TCRdb to the early 2020s). About the full investigation: Collaborator samples came from the United States, Italy and Spain and covered acute and convalescent phases of COVID-19. The material from the prospective study consisted of cDNA or gDNA derived from T cells, B-cell-depleted T cells, or PBMCs. The dataset comprised deeply sampled blood TCRbeta repertoires from subjects exposed to, actively infected with, or recovered from COVID-19. A freely available public database, intended as a resource for researchers studying the immune response to SARS-CoV-2, is where the repertoires were released. Samples came from the ongoing ImmuneRACE study (first 160 participants) plus 1,254 subjects from 6 global collaborators. A de-identified subject ID, COVID-19 status, age in years and sex were almost always included in the sample metadata. HLA class I and class II types, where available, came from metadata supplied by the sample provider rather than from assay-based typing.

The trim is 5 bases for V and 1 base for J, with a gap of 6 bases between the germline ends. The CDR3, cysteine through phenylalanine, is 13 amino acids long. The DNA shown is the 39-base CDR3, in frame from base 1. For CDR1 and CDR2, the germline V gene (reference sequence) lists MNHNY and SVGAGI. TCRbeta CDR3 regions were amplified from genomic DNA by means of the immunoSEQ Assay, a bias-controlled multiplex PCR. From the authors' description of their analysis: Nucleated cell counts per sample were estimated from amplification of reference gene primers within the assay. To quantify the absolute abundance of each unique TCRbeta CDR3 rearrangement, sequence reads were collapsed and filtered. Productive Simpson clonality was computed per sample as the square root of Simpson's diversity index over productive rearrangements. TCRdb stores this immuneACCESS table with in-frame sequences only. Part of the clones is absent; in the studies checked, under half of the shortfall reflects unresolved V genes, and no reason is known for the rest. The V and J calls and the clone size are those of that table, but D and trimming were determined from the DNA. This sample has some 450,000 clones in its table, and approximately 88% of those were observed once. Over 10% of the sample is taken by the ten largest.

What the study reported, not specific to this receptor: The quantity of clinical and demographic metadata differed by source and by participant and was supplied without curation.

In Seattle, one collaborating source enrolled patients while the infection was active and tracked those patients longitudinally over the course of disease. The collaborating institutions used their own protocols to collect whole blood in K2EDTA tubes. Collaborator samples were shipped for TCRbeta analysis as frozen whole blood, isolated PBMCs, or DNA extracted from either sample type. A note on this clone: The specificity of this receptor is unknown. Base quality data are lacking; no much larger clone is found one base away.

The chain is encoded by TRBV6-6 joined to TRBJ1-5; the D gene is unclear. The specimen sequenced was peripheral blood. The receptor comes from a woman between 45 and 65 years old with COVID-19, enrolled during active disease. DNA sequence: TGTGCCAGCAGTACAGAAAGCAATCAGCCCCAGCATTTT. Translation gives CASSTESNQPQHF.